Given below is one T cell receptor (beta chain) in context. The antigen it recognizes is unknown. No per-base quality is available; no much larger clone lies one base away. Its CDR3 holds 15 amino acids, cysteine through valine. Here the CDR3 DNA is all that survives: 45 bases in frame from base 1. The germline V gene specifies SGDLS as CDR1 and YYNGEE as CDR2. V and J are truncated by 4 bases and 7 bases respectively, leaving an intervening sequence of 21 bases. Lymph node samples were obtained from the axillary draining lymph nodes of breast cancer patients. Sequencing relied on an Illumina HiSeq 2000. Multiplex PCR amplification was used to build the TCR beta chain libraries. High-throughput sequencing was used to analyze the amplified TCR beta chain products. TCRdb handled the public reads itself, with Q25 trimming in fastp and clone calling in MiXCR, and kept productive beta chains. When rows share a CDR3 protein, they turn into one entry using the most common DNA and genes. The sample contains approximately 140,000 distinct CDR3 sequences, about 33% of them found a single time. The ten largest clones take up roughly 2.3% of the sample.

The source of the sample is a study of breast tumors, draining lymph nodes, adjacent tissues (dated by TCRdb to the mid-2010s). Concerning the study at large: In breast cancer patients, the study compared the TCR beta repertoires of tumor, adjacent nontumor tissue and axillary lymph nodes. The study aimed to assess the relationships and possible T-cell exchange between tumor, surrounding tissue and draining lymph node repertoires in human breast cancer.

Here is what the overall study found, with its caveats: A scenario in which most tumor T cells derive from the lymph node and then expand within tumor tissue was judged to be consistent with the data. In luminal-like breast cancer, tumor and nontumor tissue repertoires resembled each other significantly more than in basal-like breast cancer. The study presented the conclusion that tumor T cells originate in lymph nodes as consistent with a hypothesis, not as something directly demonstrated. Tumors showed preferential V and J gene usage, and their T-cell repertoire diversity fell below that of lymph nodes yet above that of nontumor tissue.

Sequencing input: axillary lymph node tissue. This TCR came from a female donor with breast cancer. Some clones in this sample may be carry-over from other donors' samples. This chain is built from TRBV9 and TRBJ2-7, with the D gene call left open. The CDR3 in this case is CASSPDPTSYNEQYV. The bases read TGTGCCAGCAGCCCCGACCCTACCTCCTACAATGAGCAGTACGTC.